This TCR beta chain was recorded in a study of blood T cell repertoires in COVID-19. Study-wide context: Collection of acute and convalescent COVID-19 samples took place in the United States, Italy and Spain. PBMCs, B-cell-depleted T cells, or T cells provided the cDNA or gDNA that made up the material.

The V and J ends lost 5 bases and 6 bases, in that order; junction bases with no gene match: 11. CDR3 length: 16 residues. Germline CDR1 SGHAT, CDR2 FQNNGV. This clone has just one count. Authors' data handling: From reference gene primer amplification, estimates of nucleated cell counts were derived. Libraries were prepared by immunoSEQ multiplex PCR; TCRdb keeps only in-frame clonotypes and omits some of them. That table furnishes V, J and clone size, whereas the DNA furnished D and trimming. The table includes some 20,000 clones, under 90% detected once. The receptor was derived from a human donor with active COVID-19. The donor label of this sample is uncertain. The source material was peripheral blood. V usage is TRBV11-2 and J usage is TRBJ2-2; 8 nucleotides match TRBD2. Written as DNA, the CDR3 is TGTGCCAGCAGCCCCACACGGGGGGGTCTCGCCGGGGAGCTGTTTTTT. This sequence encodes CASSPTRGGLAGELFF.